Sequencing of this T cell receptor (beta chain) was carried out in a study of OX40 agonist ivuxolimab in advanced cancers. Unmatched junction bases numbered 6, after V lost 4 bases and J lost 2 bases. Germline loops: CDR1 SGDLS, CDR2 YYNGEE. The CDR3 is 15 amino acids. Assay used: immunoSEQ multiplex PCR; TCRdb lists only in-frame clones, some missing. Among under 50,000 clones listed, approximately 90% were seen once. The starting material was CD4+ or CD8+ T cells sorted from blood, obtained in a trial of the OX40 agonist ivuxolimab. The sequence was collected from an adult with an advanced solid tumor such as melanoma, head and neck, liver or kidney cancer. The chain links TRBV9 to TRBJ1-2; 9 bases match TRBD1. CDR3 DNA: TGTGCCAGCAGCCCCAGACAGGGGGGGAACTATGGCTACACCTTC. Translated, it gives CASSPRQGGNYGYTF.